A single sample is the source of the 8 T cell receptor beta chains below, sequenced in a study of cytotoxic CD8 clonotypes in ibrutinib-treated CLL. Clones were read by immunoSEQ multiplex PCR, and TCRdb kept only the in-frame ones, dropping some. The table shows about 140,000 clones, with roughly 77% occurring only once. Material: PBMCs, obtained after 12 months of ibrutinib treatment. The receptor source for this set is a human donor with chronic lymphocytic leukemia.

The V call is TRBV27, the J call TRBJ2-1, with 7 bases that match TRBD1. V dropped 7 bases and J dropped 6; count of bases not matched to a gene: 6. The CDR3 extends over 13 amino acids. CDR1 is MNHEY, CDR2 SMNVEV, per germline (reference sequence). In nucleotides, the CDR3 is TGTGCCAGCACCCGACAGGGTGGCAATGAGCAGTTCTTC. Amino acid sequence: CASTRQGGNEQFF.

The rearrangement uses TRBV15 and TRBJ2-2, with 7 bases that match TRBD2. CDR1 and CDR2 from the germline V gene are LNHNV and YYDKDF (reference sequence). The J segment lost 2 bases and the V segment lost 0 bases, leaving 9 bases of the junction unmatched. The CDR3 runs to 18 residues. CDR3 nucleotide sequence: TGTGCCACCAGCAGAGATGGGGCTAGCGGAATAAACACCGGGGAGCTGTTTTTT. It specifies CATSRDGASGINTGELFF. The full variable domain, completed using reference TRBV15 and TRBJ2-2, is DAMVIQNPRYQVTQFGKPVTLSCSQTLNHNVMYWYQQKSSQAPKLLFHYYDKDFNNEADTPDNFQSRRPNTSFCFLDIRSPGLGDTAMYLCATSRDGASGINTGELFFGEGSRLTVL.

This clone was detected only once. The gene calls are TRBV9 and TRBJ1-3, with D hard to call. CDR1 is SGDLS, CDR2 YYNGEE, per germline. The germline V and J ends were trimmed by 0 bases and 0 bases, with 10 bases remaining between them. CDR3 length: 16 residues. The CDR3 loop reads CASSVVGSHSGNTIYF. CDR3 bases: TGTGCCAGCAGCGTAGTCGGCAGTCACTCTGGAAACACCATATATTTT. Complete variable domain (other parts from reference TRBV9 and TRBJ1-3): DSGVTQTPKHLITATGQRVTLRCSPRSGDLSVYWYQQSLDQGLQFLIQYYNGEERAKGNILERFSAQQFPDLHSELNLSSLELGDSALYFCASSVVGSHSGNTIYFGEGSWLTVV.

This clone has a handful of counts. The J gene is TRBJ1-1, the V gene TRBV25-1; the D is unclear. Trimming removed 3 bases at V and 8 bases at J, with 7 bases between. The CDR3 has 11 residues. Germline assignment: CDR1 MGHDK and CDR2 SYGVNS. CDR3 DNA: TGTGCCAGCAGTGACCAGATAGAAGCTTTCTTT. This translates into CASSDQIEAFF. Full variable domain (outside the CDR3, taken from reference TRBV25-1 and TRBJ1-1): EADIYQTPRYLVIGTGKKITLECSQTMGHDKMYWYQQDPGMELHLIHYSYGVNSTEKGDLSSESTVSRIRTEHFPLTLESARPSHTSQYLCASSDQIEAFFGQGTRLTVV.

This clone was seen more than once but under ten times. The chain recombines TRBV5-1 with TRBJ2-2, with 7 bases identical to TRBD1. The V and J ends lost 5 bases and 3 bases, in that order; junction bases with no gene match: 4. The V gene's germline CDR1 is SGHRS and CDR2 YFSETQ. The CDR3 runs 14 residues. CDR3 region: CASSRQGDTGELFF. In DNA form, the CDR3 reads TGCGCCAGCAGTCGACAGGGCGACACCGGGGAGCTGTTTTTT.

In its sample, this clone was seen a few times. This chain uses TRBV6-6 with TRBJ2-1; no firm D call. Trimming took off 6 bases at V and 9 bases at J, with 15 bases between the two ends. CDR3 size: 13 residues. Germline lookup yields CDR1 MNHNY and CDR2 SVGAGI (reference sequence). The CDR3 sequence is CASSFDQTSEQFF. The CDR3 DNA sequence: TGTGCCAGCAGCTTCGACCAAACGAGTGAGCAGTTCTTC.

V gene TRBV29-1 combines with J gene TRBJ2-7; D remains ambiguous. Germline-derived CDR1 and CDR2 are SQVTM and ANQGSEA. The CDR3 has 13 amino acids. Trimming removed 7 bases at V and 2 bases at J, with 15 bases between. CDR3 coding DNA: TGCAGCGGCAGCCGGAACGGCCCCTACGAGCAGTACTTC. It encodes CSGSRNGPYEQYF.

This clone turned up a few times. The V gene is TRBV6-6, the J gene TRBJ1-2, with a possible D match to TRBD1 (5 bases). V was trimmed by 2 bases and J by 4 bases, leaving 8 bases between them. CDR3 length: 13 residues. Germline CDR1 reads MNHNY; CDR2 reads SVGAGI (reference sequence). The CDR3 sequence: CASSYDRRYGYTF. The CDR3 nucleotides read TGTGCCAGCAGTTACGACAGACGCTATGGCTACACCTTC.